This T cell receptor (beta chain) was sequenced during a study of cytomegalovirus exposure and HLA in healthy donors. At the level of the study: Early release data held about 85 million unique TCRs from HLA-typed donors.

The sample holds a few counts of this clone. The antigen remains undetermined. With 60 Vbeta and 13 Jbeta primers, the PCR was carried out. Method: immunoSEQ multiplex PCR; TCRdb's copy keeps in-frame clones and lacks some. The repertoire holds around 50,000 clones, with 80% as singletons. CDR1 and CDR2 from the germline V gene are MNHNS and SASEGT. CDR3 length equals 13 residues. V lost 7 bases to trimming and J lost 0 bases, with 9 bases between them. Study-wide results and limits: For cytomegalovirus status, the classifier reportedly gave diagnoses with high specificity and sensitivity.

The gene calls are TRBV6-1 and TRBJ1-1; a possible D gene is TRBD1 (5 bases). The sample taken for sequencing was PBMCs. The origin of this receptor is a young man in good health and CMV-seropositive. The CDR3 DNA reads TGTGCCAGCATCGACAGCTTGAACACTGAAGCTTTCTTT. It codes for CASIDSLNTEAFF.